Only a few counts were recorded for the clone carrying this T cell receptor beta chain. What it binds is unknown. The entry originates in a study of beta chain features in type 1 diabetes. Study-level background: Analysis included about 100 million sorted cells drawn from all samples.

Overall study findings and caveats: Researchers reported that naive, central memory and Treg TCRB repertoires appeared more similar in patients than in healthy donors. The study found moderately but significantly shorter TCRB CDR3s in all four CD4+ subsets of Type 1 diabetes patients.

Trimming removed 3 bases from V and 7 bases from J, with 13 bases in between. The CDR3 consists of 13 residues. Looked up from germline, CDR1 is GTSNPN and CDR2 is SVGIG (reference sequence). Every isolated RNA sample was fully reverse transcribed, so sequencing captured expressed TCRB transcripts. Sequencing used immunoSEQ multiplex PCR; TCRdb keeps in-frame clones, though not all of them. This sample has some 160,000 clones, with 7.5% to 10% found just once. This chain connects TRBV30 to TRBJ1-5; the D gene is possibly TRBD1 (5 bases). Material: central memory CD4+ T cells from blood. The clonotype was recovered from a woman between 18 and 29 years old in good health. CDR3 residues: CAWSWGGEQPQHF. The CDR3 DNA is TGTGCCTGGAGCTGGGGGGGGGAACAGCCCCAGCATTTT.